These 15 T cell receptor beta chains share one sample of origin, sequenced in a study of vaccination and CD4 T cells after COVID-19 (dated by TCRdb to between 2021 and 2024). The treatment or condition label for this specimen denotes: roughly ten-day PBMC culture with coronavirus spike peptide pools or control peptides (ViraFEST assay). CD4+ T cells from unexposed donors were collected before the COVID-19 pandemic (2011-2018). The antigens these receptors bind are not known. Library prep was done by PCR. The sequencing machine was an Illumina iSeq 100. DNA from cultured CD4+ T cells was subjected to TCR sequencing with the Oncomine TCR Beta short-read assay at the Johns Hopkins FTIC core. Genomic DNA was extracted from the cultured CD4+ T cells with the QIAamp micro DNA kit. Using fastp at Q25 and MiXCR, TCRdb reprocessed the public reads and kept productive beta chains. Identical CDR3 proteins give one entry, which carries the most common genes and DNA. This sample holds 9,500 to 14,000 distinct CDR3 sequences; 37% were observed only once. The top ten clones comprise 16% of the sample.

Sample: CD4+ T cells from blood, cultured in vitro. These receptor sequences come from a human donor in good health.

The chain is built from TRBV27 and TRBJ2-1, with D possibly TRBD2 on 6 matching bases. CDR3 length: 13 amino acids. The V end was cut by 3 bases, the J end by 9 bases, with 12 bases between. Germline V CDR1 and CDR2: MNHEY, SMNVEV (reference sequence). Here the CDR3 reads CASSFPGDGEQFF. The CDR3, as DNA: TGTGCCAGCAGTTTTCCGGGGGATGGTGAGCAGTTCTTC.

This clonotype has more than one count but fewer than ten. The J gene is TRBJ2-2, the V gene TRBV6-1; the D gene is possibly TRBD1 (6 bases). Germline CDR1 MNHNS, CDR2 SASEGT. The ends were cut back, 4 bases at V and 4 bases at J, with 10 bases in the middle. The CDR3 covers 14 residues. The CDR3 protein is CASSAGQRTGELFF. CDR3 in DNA: TGTGCCAGCAGTGCAGGACAGCGCACCGGGGAGCTGTTTTTT.

The V call is TRBV7-6, the J call TRBJ2-2, with a weak D call TRBD2 (5 bases). V lost 0 bases and J lost 7, with 12 bases in between. This CDR3 contains 15 residues. Per germline, CDR1 SGHVS and CDR2 FNYEAQ. This chain's CDR3 is CASSLAVAWNGELFF. CDR3 DNA sequence: TGTGCCAGCAGCTTAGCGGTAGCGTGGAACGGGGAGCTGTTTTTT.

The chain carries TRBV20-1 and TRBJ2-7, with 8 bases fitting TRBD2. This CDR3 is 13 amino acids long. V lost 2 bases, J lost 3 bases, and 3 bases stayed unmatched. Germline V gene data show CDR1 as DFQATT and CDR2 as SNEGSKA (reference sequence). The CDR3 DNA follows: TGCAGTGCTAGACTAGCGGGTCTCTACGAGCAGTACTTC. Protein product: CSARLAGLYEQYF.

This clonotype was observed a handful of times. The rearrangement uses TRBV7-3 and TRBJ1-2, with 7 nucleotides matching TRBD1. V lost 0 bases to trimming and J lost 6 bases; unmatched junction nucleotides: 1. The CDR3 has 13 residues. Germline lookup yields CDR1 SGHTA and CDR2 FQGTGA. CDR3 sequence (DNA): TGTGCCAGCAGCTTAACACAGGGGAATGGCTACACCTTC. Amino acid sequence: CASSLTQGNGYTF.

The CDR3 loop is CASSAWRGAGLLNEQFF. The CDR3 DNA sequence: TGTGCCAGCAGCGCGTGGAGGGGAGCGGGACTTTTAAATGAGCAGTTCTTC. The chain is built from TRBV14 and TRBJ2-1; 7 nucleotides align to TRBD2. After removal of 5 bases from V and 7 bases from J, the junction contained 17 bases not matched to a gene. This CDR3 region has 17 residues. Germline assignment: CDR1 SGHDN and CDR2 FVKESK.

This clonotype is medium-sized (0.01 to 0.1%) within its sample. The chain has TRBV2 and TRBJ1-1; D remains ambiguous. Per germline, CDR1 SNHLY and CDR2 FYNNEI. V was clipped by 2 bases and J by 1 base, with 8 bases between them. The CDR3 has 14 amino acids. CDR3 sequence reads: CASSEWVENTEAFF. The CDR3 nucleotides are TGTGCCAGCAGTGAATGGGTAGAGAACACTGAAGCTTTCTTT.

This clonotype was observed a few times. The chain carries TRBV20-1 and TRBJ2-3; 15 bases line up with TRBD2. V lost 6 bases to trimming and J lost 6 bases; unmatched junction nucleotides: 7. CDR1 DFQATT and CDR2 SNEGSKA come from the germline V gene (reference sequence). The CDR3 totals 15 residues. CDR3 loop: CSARTSGRAGDTQYF. The CDR3 nucleotides are TGCAGTGCAAGGACTAGCGGGAGGGCCGGGGATACGCAGTATTTT.

This sequence joins TRBV6-1 and TRBJ2-3; D unresolved. The ends were cut back, 11 bases at V and 2 bases at J, with 11 bases in the middle. The CDR3 totals 12 residues. Germline V gene sequence: CDR1 MNHNS, CDR2 SASEGT. The CDR3 region is CASRWVTDTQYF. CDR3 DNA sequence: TGTGCCTCTAGGTGGGTCACAGATACGCAGTATTTT.

In nucleotides, the CDR3 is TGTGCCAGCAGGCCCGGGCGTACCTATGTCCATCAGCCCCAGCATTTT. As protein: CASRPGRTYVHQPQHF. J is TRBJ1-5 and V is TRBV6-1; unclear D gene. The CDR3 has 16 amino acids. V lost 6 bases, J lost 5 bases, and 20 bases lay in between. Per germline, CDR1 MNHNS and CDR2 SASEGT.

As to this clonotype: One end of the junction does not line up with germline, which may come from a read error. This chain links TRBV11-2 with TRBJ2-7; tentatively, D is TRBD1 or TRBD2 (5 bases each). CDR3 length equals 15 residues. Germline V lookup: CDR1 SGHAT, CDR2 FQNNGV. The CDR3, as DNA: TGTGCCAGCAGCTCCCTCCGGGGCAGAAACTACGAGCTGTACTTC. Its protein is CASSSLRGRNYELYF.

This clonotype was seen more than once but under ten times. This sequence joins TRBV4-3 and TRBJ1-5, with 9 bases aligning to TRBD1. With 2 bases clipped from V and 5 bases from J, the junction kept 7 bases outside the gene matches. This CDR3 has 16 residues. The germline V gene has CDR1 LGHNA and CDR2 YSLEER. In DNA, the CDR3 is TGCGCCAGCAGCCAAAAGGGACAGGGAGAAGATCAGCCCCAGCATTTT. Its translation: CASSQKGQGEDQPQHF.

The chain combines TRBV15 with TRBJ2-7; no clear D. Trimming cost V 4 bases and J 4 bases, with 8 bases left between them. The germline V gene has CDR1 LNHNV and CDR2 YYDKDF (reference sequence). The CDR3 runs 12 residues. The CDR3 here is CATSNSFYEQYF. The CDR3 DNA reads as TGTGCCACCAGCAATTCTTTTTACGAGCAGTACTTC.

This clonotype occurred a few times. V usage is TRBV28 and J usage is TRBJ2-2, with a weak D call TRBD2 (5 bases). V was clipped by 2 bases and J by 0 bases, with 10 bases between them. This CDR3 region has 16 residues. The germline gives CDR1 MDHEN, CDR2 SYDVKM. The CDR3 sequence is CASSLVELANTGELFF. Here the CDR3 DNA reads TGTGCCAGCAGTTTAGTGGAACTAGCGAACACCGGGGAGCTGTTTTTT.

This chain links TRBV15 with TRBJ2-7; TRBD1 matches 9 bases. The V gene end was trimmed by 0 bases and the J gene end by 5 bases; junction bases not matched to a gene: 5. This CDR3 is 15 amino acids long. Looked up from germline, CDR1 is LNHNV and CDR2 is YYDKDF (reference sequence). The CDR3 protein is CATSREGTGSNEQYF. Here the CDR3 DNA reads TGTGCCACCAGCAGAGAAGGGACAGGGTCCAACGAGCAGTACTTC.